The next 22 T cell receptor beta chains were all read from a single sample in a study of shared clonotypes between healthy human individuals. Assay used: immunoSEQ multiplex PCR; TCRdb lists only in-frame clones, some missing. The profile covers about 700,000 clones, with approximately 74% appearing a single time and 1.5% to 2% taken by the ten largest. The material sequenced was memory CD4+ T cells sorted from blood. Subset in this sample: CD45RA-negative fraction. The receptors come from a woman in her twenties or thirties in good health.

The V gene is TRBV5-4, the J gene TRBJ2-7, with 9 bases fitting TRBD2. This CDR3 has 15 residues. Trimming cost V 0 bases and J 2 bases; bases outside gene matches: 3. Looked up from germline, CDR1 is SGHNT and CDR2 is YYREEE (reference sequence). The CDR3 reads CASSLGREGPYEQYF. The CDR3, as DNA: TGTGCCAGCAGCTTGGGGCGGGAGGGCCCCTACGAGCAGTACTTC.

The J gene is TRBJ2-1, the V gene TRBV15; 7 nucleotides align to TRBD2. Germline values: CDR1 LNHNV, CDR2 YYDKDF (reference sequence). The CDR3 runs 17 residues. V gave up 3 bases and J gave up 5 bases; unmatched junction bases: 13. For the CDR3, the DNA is TGTGCCACCAGCAGTCCCTCTGGCGGGAGAGGCCACAATGAGCAGTTCTTC. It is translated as CATSSPSGGRGHNEQFF.

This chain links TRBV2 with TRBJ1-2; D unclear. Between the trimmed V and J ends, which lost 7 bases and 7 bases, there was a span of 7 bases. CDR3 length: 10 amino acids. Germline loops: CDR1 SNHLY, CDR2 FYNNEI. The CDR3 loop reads CASIGVGYTF. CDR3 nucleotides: TGTGCCAGCATCGGGGTTGGCTACACCTTC.

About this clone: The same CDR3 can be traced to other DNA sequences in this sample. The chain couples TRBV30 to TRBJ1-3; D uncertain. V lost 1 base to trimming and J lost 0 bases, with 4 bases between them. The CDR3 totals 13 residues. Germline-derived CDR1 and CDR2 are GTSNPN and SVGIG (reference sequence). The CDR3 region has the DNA TGTGCCTGGAGTGGGGGCTCTGGAAACACCATATATTTT. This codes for CAWSGGSGNTIYF. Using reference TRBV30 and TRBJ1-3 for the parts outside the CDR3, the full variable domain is SQTIHQWPATLVQPVGSPLSLECTVEGTSNPNLYWYRQAAGRGLQLLFYSVGIGQISSEVPQNLSASRPQDRQFILSSKKLLLSDSGFYLCAWSGGSGNTIYFGEGSWLTVV.

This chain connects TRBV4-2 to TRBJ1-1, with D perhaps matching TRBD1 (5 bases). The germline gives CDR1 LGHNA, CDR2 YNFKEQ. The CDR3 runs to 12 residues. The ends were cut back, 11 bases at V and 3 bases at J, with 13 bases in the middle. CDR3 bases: TGTGCCGCGGGGGGGAGGGACACTGAAGCTTTCTTT. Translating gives CAAGGRDTEAFF.

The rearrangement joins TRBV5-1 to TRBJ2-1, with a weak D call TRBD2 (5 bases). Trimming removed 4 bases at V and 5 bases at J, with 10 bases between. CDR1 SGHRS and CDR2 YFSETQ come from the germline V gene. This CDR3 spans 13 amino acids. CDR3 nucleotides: TGCGCCAGCAGCGAGGGAATAGACAATGAGCAGTTCTTC. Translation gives CASSEGIDNEQFF.

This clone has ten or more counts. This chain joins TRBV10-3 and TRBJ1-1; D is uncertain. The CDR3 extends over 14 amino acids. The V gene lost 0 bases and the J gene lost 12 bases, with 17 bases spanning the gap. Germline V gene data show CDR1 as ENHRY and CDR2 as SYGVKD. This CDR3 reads CAISESKGRSESFF. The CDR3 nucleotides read TGTGCCATCAGTGAGTCAAAAGGGCGGTCGGAGTCTTTCTTT.

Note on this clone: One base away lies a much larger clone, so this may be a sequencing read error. Here the CDR3 DNA reads TGTGCCAGCAGCTTGGATGGAAACACCATATATTTT. Protein sequence: CASSLDGNTIYF. The chain recombines TRBV7-2 with TRBJ1-3; D is unresolved. The CDR3 runs to 12 residues. The V gene's germline CDR1 is SGHTA and CDR2 FQGNSA. V was cut by 3 bases and J by 3 bases, with 3 bases left in between.

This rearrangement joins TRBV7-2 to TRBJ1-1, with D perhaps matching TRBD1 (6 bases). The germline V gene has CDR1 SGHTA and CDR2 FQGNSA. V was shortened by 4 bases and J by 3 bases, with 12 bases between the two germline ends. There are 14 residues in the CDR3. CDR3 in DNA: TGTGCCAGCAGCTCGGGGGCCCTATACACTGAAGCTTTCTTT. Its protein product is CASSSGALYTEAFF.

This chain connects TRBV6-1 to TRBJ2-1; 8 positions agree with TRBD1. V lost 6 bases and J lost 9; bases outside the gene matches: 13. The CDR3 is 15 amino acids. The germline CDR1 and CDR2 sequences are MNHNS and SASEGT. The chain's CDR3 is CASREINQGAFEQFF. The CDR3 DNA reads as TGTGCCAGCAGGGAAATTAACCAGGGGGCTTTTGAGCAGTTCTTC.

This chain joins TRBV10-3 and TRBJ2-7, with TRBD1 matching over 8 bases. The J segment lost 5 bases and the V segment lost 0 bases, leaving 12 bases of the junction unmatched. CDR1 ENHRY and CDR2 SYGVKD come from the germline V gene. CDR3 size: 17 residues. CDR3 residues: CAISESTLVQGVNEQYF. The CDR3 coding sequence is TGTGCCATCAGTGAGTCGACGTTGGTACAGGGGGTTAACGAGCAGTACTTC.

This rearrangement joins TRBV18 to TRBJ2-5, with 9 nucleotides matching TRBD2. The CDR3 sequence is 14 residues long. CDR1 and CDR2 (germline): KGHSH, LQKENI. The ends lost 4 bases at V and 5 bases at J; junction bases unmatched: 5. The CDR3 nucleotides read TGTGCCAGCTCACGAGGGACTAGCACGGAGACCCAGTACTTC. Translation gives CASSRGTSTETQYF. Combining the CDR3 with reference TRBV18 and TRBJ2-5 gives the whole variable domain NAGVMQNPRHLVRRRGQEARLRCSPMKGHSHVYWYRQLPEEGLKFMVYLQKENIIDESGMPKERFSAEFPKEGPSILRIQQVVRGDSAAYFCASSRGTSTETQYFGPGTRLLVL.

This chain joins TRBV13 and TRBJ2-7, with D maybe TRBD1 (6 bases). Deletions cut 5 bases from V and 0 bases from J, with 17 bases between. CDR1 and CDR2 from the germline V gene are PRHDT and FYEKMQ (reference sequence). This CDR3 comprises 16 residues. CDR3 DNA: TGTGCCAGCAGCCTCATCACAGGGCGACGCTCCTACGAGCAGTACTTC. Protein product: CASSLITGRRSYEQYF.

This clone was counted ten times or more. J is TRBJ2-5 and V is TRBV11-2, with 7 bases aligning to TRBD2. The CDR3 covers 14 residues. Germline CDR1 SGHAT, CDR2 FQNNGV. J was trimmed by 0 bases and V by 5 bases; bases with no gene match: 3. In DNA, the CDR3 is TGTGCCAGCAGCCGGGGGACTAACCAAGAGACCCAGTACTTC. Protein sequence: CASSRGTNQETQYF.

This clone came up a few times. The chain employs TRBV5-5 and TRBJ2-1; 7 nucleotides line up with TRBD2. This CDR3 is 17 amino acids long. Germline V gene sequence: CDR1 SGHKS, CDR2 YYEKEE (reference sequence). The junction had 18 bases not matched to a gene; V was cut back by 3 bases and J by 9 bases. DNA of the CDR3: TGTGCCAGCAGCTCCAGCTTGTGGACTAGATCCAGCGGTGAGCAGTTCTTC. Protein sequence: CASSSSLWTRSSGEQFF. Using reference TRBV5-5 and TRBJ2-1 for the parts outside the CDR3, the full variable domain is DAGVTQSPTHLIKTRGQQVTLRCSPISGHKSVSWYQQVLGQGPQFIFQYYEKEERGRGNFPDRFSARQFPNYSSELNVNALLLGDSALYLCASSSSLWTRSSGEQFFGPGTRLTVL.

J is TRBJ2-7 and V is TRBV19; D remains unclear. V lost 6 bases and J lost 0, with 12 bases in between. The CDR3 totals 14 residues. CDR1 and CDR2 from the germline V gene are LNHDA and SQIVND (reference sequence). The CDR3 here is CASSGRLNSYEQYF. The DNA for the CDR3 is TGTGCCAGTAGCGGCCGACTTAACTCCTACGAGCAGTACTTC.

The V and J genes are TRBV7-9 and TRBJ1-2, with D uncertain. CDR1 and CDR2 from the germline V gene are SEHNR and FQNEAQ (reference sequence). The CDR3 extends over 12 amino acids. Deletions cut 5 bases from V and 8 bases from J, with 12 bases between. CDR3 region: CASSPVVDGYTF. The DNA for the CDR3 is TGTGCCAGCAGCCCTGTAGTCGACGGCTACACCTTC.

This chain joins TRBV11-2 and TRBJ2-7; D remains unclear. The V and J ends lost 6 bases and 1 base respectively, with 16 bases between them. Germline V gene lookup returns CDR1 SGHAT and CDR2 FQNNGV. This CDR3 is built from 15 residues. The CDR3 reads CASRGRKRVSYEQYF. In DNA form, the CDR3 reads TGTGCCAGCAGGGGTAGGAAGCGCGTTTCCTACGAGCAGTACTTC.

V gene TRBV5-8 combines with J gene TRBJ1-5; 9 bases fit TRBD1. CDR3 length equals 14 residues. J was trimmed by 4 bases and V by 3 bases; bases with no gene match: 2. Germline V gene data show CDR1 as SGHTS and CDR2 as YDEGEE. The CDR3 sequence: CASSWGTGNQPQHF. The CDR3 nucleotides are TGTGCCAGCAGCTGGGGGACAGGGAATCAGCCCCAGCATTTT.

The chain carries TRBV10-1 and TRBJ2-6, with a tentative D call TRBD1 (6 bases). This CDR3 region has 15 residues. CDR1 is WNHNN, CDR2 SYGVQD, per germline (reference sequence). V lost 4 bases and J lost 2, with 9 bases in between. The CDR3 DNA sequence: TGCGCCAGCAGTGTCGGGACACCTGGGGCCAACGTCCTGACTTTC. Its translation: CASSVGTPGANVLTF.

CDR3 bases: TGCGCCAGCAGCTCGGCGGGACAGATTACCGGGGAGCTGTTTTTT. This translates into CASSSAGQITGELFF. The chain carries TRBV5-1 and TRBJ2-2; a possible D gene is TRBD1 (7 bases). This CDR3 spans 15 amino acids. Trimming removed 3 bases at V and 5 bases at J, with 14 bases between. Germline values: CDR1 SGHRS, CDR2 YFSETQ.

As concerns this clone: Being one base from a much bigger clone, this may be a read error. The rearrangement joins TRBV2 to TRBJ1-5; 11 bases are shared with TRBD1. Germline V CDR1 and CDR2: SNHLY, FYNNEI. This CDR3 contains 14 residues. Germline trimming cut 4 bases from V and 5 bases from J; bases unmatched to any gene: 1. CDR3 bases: TGTGCCAGCAGTGGGACAGGGGGCGATCAGCCCCAGCATTTT. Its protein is CASSGTGGDQPQHF.